Listed here are 5 T cell receptor beta chains from one sample, sequenced in a study of response to subunit inactivated influenza vaccine. TCRdb re-analysed the RT-PCR reads in MiXCR, keeping a single row per CDR3 protein. The sample lists roughly 760,000 distinct CDR3 sequences; around 20% were seen once. This sample comprised PBMCs from blood, obtained about 5 days after vaccination. The source is a man aged 50 to 59 who received an inactivated influenza vaccine.

The chain couples TRBV5-5 to TRBJ2-3; 13 bases map to TRBD2. After removal of 5 bases from V and 5 bases from J, the junction contained 8 bases not matched to a gene. CDR1 is SGHKS, CDR2 YYEKEE, per germline (reference sequence). The CDR3 sequence is 16 residues long. The CDR3 DNA sequence: TGTGCCAGCAGACCACTAGCGGGGGGGCCTGTAGATACGCAGTATTTT. The encoded protein is CASRPLAGGPVDTQYF.

The rearrangement uses TRBV7-9 and TRBJ2-1; 7 bases line up with TRBD1. The junction had 7 bases not matched to a gene; V was cut back by 5 bases and J by 9 bases. Looked up from germline, CDR1 is SEHNR and CDR2 is FQNEAQ (reference sequence). This CDR3 comprises 13 residues. The CDR3 spells CASSRQGGGEQFF. The CDR3 DNA follows: TGTGCCAGCAGCAGACAGGGTGGGGGTGAGCAGTTCTTC.

This clonotype was counted at least ten times. The chain uses TRBV12-3 or TRBV12-4 and TRBJ2-7, with a weak D call TRBD1 (5 bases). The V and J ends lost 1 base and 4 bases respectively, with 8 bases between them. The CDR3 is 13 amino acids. CDR3 nucleotides: TGTGCCAGCAGTTTAGGGACACCATACGAGCAGTACTTC. This translates into CASSLGTPYEQYF.

CDR3 nucleotide sequence: TGTGCCAGCAGTTACTCCCCTAGCGGGGGGAGAGATACGCAGTATTTT. Translated, it gives CASSYSPSGGRDTQYF. The chain has TRBV6-5 and TRBJ2-3; TRBD2 aligns across 11 bases. The CDR3 length is 16 residues. The germline gives CDR1 MNHEY, CDR2 SVGAGI. V lost 0 bases and J lost 5; bases outside the gene matches: 4.

In its sample, this clonotype was seen many times. The V gene is TRBV24-1, the J gene TRBJ2-3; the match to TRBD1 covers 8 bases. Trimming took 4 bases from V and 2 from J; bases not matched to a gene: 7. Germline CDR1 reads KGHDR; CDR2 reads SFDVKD. The CDR3 sequence is 16 residues long. The CDR3 DNA is TGTGCCACCAGTGACAAACGGGACAGGAACACAGATACGCAGTATTTT. It codes for CATSDKRDRNTDTQYF.